These 32 T cell receptor beta chains came from one sample sequenced in a study of cytomegalovirus exposure and HLA in healthy donors. Amplification used 60 Vbeta primers and 13 Jbeta primers. The repertoire was sequenced with immunoSEQ multiplex PCR; TCRdb's copy has only in-frame clones and lacks some. The sample lists over 150,000 clones; roughly 76% were seen once. Sample: PBMCs. The receptors originated from a man in his fifties or sixties in good health and CMV-seronegative.

The chain has TRBV19 and TRBJ1-1; D unresolved. The CDR3 extends over 14 amino acids. Trimming cost V 5 bases and J 5 bases, with 15 bases left between them. The germline V gene encodes CDR1 LNHDA and CDR2 SQIVND (reference sequence). CDR3 in DNA: TGTGCCAGTAGTTCTAAGAGGGATGGGACTGAAGCTTTCTTT. Translation gives CASSSKRDGTEAFF.

The CDR3 here is CASSAGQGTNYGYTF. In nucleotides, the CDR3 is TGTGCCAGCAGTGCGGGACAGGGTACTAACTATGGCTACACCTTC. The J gene is TRBJ1-2, the V gene TRBV2, with 9 bases identical to TRBD1. Germline CDR1 is SNHLY and CDR2 is FYNNEI. This CDR3 comprises 15 residues. Trimming cost V 4 bases and J 0 bases; bases outside gene matches: 3. The full variable domain, completed using reference TRBV2 and TRBJ1-2, is EPEVTQTPSHQVTQMGQEVILRCVPISNHLYFYWYRQILGQKVEFLVSFYNNEISEKSEIFDDQFSVERPDGSNFTLKIRSTKLEDSAMYFCASSAGQGTNYGYTFGSGTRLTVV.

The rearrangement links TRBV10-2 to TRBJ2-7; the match to TRBD2 covers 11 bases. Per the germline V gene, CDR1 is WSHSY and CDR2 is SAAADI. J lost 4 bases, V lost 2 bases, and 4 bases had no gene match. CDR3 size: 15 residues. In nucleotides, the CDR3 is TGCGCCAGCAGTGAGAGGCTAGCGGGAGGATACGAGCAGTACTTC. As protein: CASSERLAGGYEQYF.

J is TRBJ2-7 and V is TRBV25-1; TRBD2 matches at 7 bases. The CDR3 runs 16 residues. V was pared by 7 bases and J by 3 bases, with 15 bases of the junction left unmatched. Germline V gives CDR1 MGHDK, CDR2 SYGVNS. CDR3 region: CASIGEKREGGYEQYF. CDR3 in DNA: TGTGCCAGCATCGGAGAGAAGCGGGAAGGCGGCTACGAGCAGTACTTC.

The V and J genes are TRBV25-1 and TRBJ1-2, with D possibly TRBD1 on 5 matching bases. Trimming removed 4 bases at V and 5 bases at J, with 17 bases between. The V gene's germline CDR1 is MGHDK and CDR2 SYGVNS. This CDR3 has 15 amino acids. Here the CDR3 reads CASSARTGGGYGYTF. The CDR3 bases are TGTGCCAGCAGTGCCCGAACGGGGGGAGGGTATGGCTACACCTTC.

Here the CDR3 DNA reads TGTGCCAGCAGCGCGCAGACAGGGTACTATGGCTACACCTTC. Its protein product is CASSAQTGYYGYTF. The chain has TRBV7-3 and TRBJ1-2, with 7 nucleotides matching TRBD1. This CDR3 has 14 residues. Germline V gene sequence: CDR1 SGHTA, CDR2 FQGTGA. Trimming took 5 bases from V and 3 from J; bases not matched to a gene: 6.

The V and J genes are TRBV6-1 and TRBJ1-4; unclear D gene. This CDR3 is 14 amino acids long. Trimming took off 2 bases at V and 4 bases at J, with 8 bases between the two ends. Germline-derived CDR1 and CDR2 are MNHNS and SASEGT. The CDR3 DNA follows: TGTGCCAGCAGTGAAAATCCTATTAATGAAAAACTGTTTTTT. Translation gives CASSENPINEKLFF.

The chain links TRBV20-1 to TRBJ2-7, with D hard to call. Trimming cost V 2 bases and J 9 bases, with 11 bases left between them. Germline CDR1 reads DFQATT; CDR2 reads SNEGSKA (reference sequence). The CDR3 has 11 amino acids. The CDR3 region has the DNA TGCAGTGCTAGAAGCCCAGCGAGGCAGTACTTC. Protein: CSARSPARQYF.

This clone was picked up a small number of times. The rearrangement links TRBV27 to TRBJ1-5, with 7 bases matching TRBD1. Germline V gene lookup returns CDR1 MNHEY and CDR2 SMNVEV (reference sequence). V was pared by 5 bases and J by 7 bases, with 5 bases of the junction left unmatched. This CDR3 is 13 amino acids long. As DNA, the CDR3 is TGTGCCAGCAGTCATACAGGGGTGCAGCCCCAGCATTTT. Protein: CASSHTGVQPQHF.

This chain joins TRBV30 and TRBJ2-1, with a weak D call TRBD2 (5 bases). The CDR3 runs 11 residues. Trimming shortened V by 2 bases and J by 9 bases, and 8 bases separated the two germline ends. Germline CDR1 and CDR2: GTSNPN and SVGIG (reference sequence). CDR3 residues: CAWSPGLEQFF. CDR3 DNA: TGTGCCTGGAGTCCAGGACTTGAGCAGTTCTTC.

The genes are TRBV29-1 and TRBJ2-3; possible D gene TRBD2, 7 bases. CDR1 is SQVTM and CDR2 is ANQGSEA in the germline V gene. The CDR3 covers 13 residues. Deletions cut 7 bases from V and 4 bases from J, with 15 bases between. The CDR3 protein is CSGRGGRPDTQYF. The CDR3 region has the DNA TGCAGCGGGAGGGGGGGGCGCCCAGATACGCAGTATTTT.

The genes are TRBV5-6 and TRBJ2-3, with 9 bases fitting TRBD2. Germline CDR1 is SGHDT and CDR2 is YYEEEE. V lost 4 bases to trimming and J lost 4 bases; unmatched junction nucleotides: 10. There are 16 residues in the CDR3. CDR3 in DNA: TGTGCCAGCAGCCCAAACCTAGCGGGGCCCGCAGATACGCAGTATTTT. Translation gives CASSPNLAGPADTQYF.

The genes are TRBV6-5 and TRBJ2-3; perhaps TRBD2 as D (5 bases). Germline loops: CDR1 MNHEY, CDR2 SVGAGI. Trimming took 6 bases from V and 5 from J, leaving 18 bases between them. The CDR3 is 15 residues long. The CDR3 DNA is TGTGCCAGCAGGCCTACCGGGATCAACAGAGATACGCAGTATTTT. Its translation: CASRPTGINRDTQYF.

This sequence joins TRBV5-1 and TRBJ2-3; 8 bases line up with TRBD2. Germline V lookup: CDR1 SGHRS, CDR2 YFSETQ. CDR3 length: 15 amino acids. The trim removed 4 bases at V and 2 bases at J, leaving 6 bases unmatched. DNA of the CDR3: TGCGCCAGCAGCCCTCGGCGGGAGGTCACAGATACGCAGTATTTT. Translation gives CASSPRREVTDTQYF.

Concerning this clone: The junction does not match germline at one end; this may be a read error. The V and J genes are TRBV7-9 and TRBJ2-5; a weak D match, TRBD1 (6 bases). Germline V gene lookup returns CDR1 SEHNR and CDR2 FQNEAQ (reference sequence). This CDR3 is built from 16 residues. The CDR3 loop reads CSSSLEAGVLRETQYF. The CDR3 DNA sequence: TGTTCCAGCAGCTTAGAGGCAGGGGTTTTAAGGGAGACCCAGTACTTC.

The chain carries TRBV28 and TRBJ2-7; D is ambiguous. Trimming took 6 bases from V and 5 from J, leaving 14 bases between them. Germline values: CDR1 MDHEN, CDR2 SYDVKM. This CDR3 region has 13 residues. CDR3 sequence: CASSLAAADEQYF. The CDR3 DNA sequence: TGTGCCAGCAGCCTCGCCGCCGCGGACGAGCAGTACTTC.

This chain joins TRBV9 and TRBJ2-5; TRBD2 aligns across 11 bases. V dropped 0 bases and J dropped 5; count of bases not matched to a gene: 3. The CDR3 loop spans 15 amino acids. Germline CDR1 SGDLS, CDR2 YYNGEE. The CDR3 DNA sequence: TGTGCCAGCAGCGTAGTGTCTAGCGGGGGGGAGACCCAGTACTTC. Its translation: CASSVVSSGGETQYF.

The gene calls are TRBV20-1 and TRBJ1-2; perhaps TRBD1 as D (6 bases). Trimming stripped 5 bases from V and 4 bases from J, with 8 bases between. This CDR3 comprises 11 residues. Germline CDR1 is DFQATT and CDR2 is SNEGSKA (reference sequence). The CDR3 coding sequence is TGCAGTGCTGTAGGGGGCTATGGCTACACCTTC. Its translation: CSAVGGYGYTF.

This clone appeared a few times. The chain couples TRBV19 to TRBJ2-7, with 11 nucleotides matching TRBD2. The CDR3 has 22 amino acids. In germline, CDR1 is LNHDA, CDR2 SQIVND (reference sequence). V trimming: 3 bases; J trimming: 2 bases; junction bases outside the gene matches: 24. The CDR3 spells CASSIRSNTLAGGQRLPYEQYF. For the CDR3, the DNA is TGTGCCAGTAGTATCCGCTCCAATACTCTAGCGGGGGGCCAACGACTCCCCTACGAGCAGTACTTC.

The rearrangement links TRBV18 to TRBJ2-7, with no clear D. This CDR3 has 13 amino acids. Germline V gene data show CDR1 as KGHSH and CDR2 as LQKENI. V lost 3 bases and J lost 2, with 8 bases in between. The CDR3: CASSPNPTYEQYF. In DNA form, the CDR3 reads TGTGCCAGCTCACCGAACCCTACCTACGAGCAGTACTTC.

Concerning this clone itself: Other DNA variants within this sample encode the same CDR3. This chain connects TRBV19 to TRBJ1-1, with D tentatively TRBD1 (6 bases). The V gene lost 3 bases and the J gene lost 3 bases, with 8 bases spanning the gap. This CDR3 contains 13 residues. Germline V CDR1 and CDR2: LNHDA, SQIVND (reference sequence). Here the CDR3 DNA reads TGTGCCAGTAGTATTACAGGGTACACTGAAGCTTTCTTT. This encodes CASSITGYTEAFF.

This sequence joins TRBV5-4 and TRBJ2-5, with 7 bases identical to TRBD1. This CDR3 is built from 14 residues. V gave up 4 bases and J gave up 1 base; unmatched junction bases: 4. CDR1 and CDR2 from the germline V gene are SGHNT and YYREEE (reference sequence). The CDR3 sequence: CASSQQGTQETQYF. The CDR3 nucleotides are TGTGCCAGCAGCCAACAGGGGACCCAAGAGACCCAGTACTTC. The whole variable domain, remainder taken from reference TRBV5-4 and TRBJ2-5, is ETGVTQSPTHLIKTRGQQVTLRCSSQSGHNTVSWYQQALGQGPQFIFQYYREEENGRGNFPPRFSGLQFPNYSSELNVNALELDDSALYLCASSQQGTQETQYFGPGTRLLVL.

The chain couples TRBV29-1 to TRBJ2-5, with D maybe TRBD1 (5 bases). Deletions cut 5 bases from V and 7 bases from J, with 14 bases between. Germline lookup yields CDR1 SQVTM and CDR2 ANQGSEA. This CDR3 comprises 12 residues. The CDR3 DNA sequence: TGCAGCGTTATAGGGGCCCCGGGGACCCAGTACTTC. Translated, it gives CSVIGAPGTQYF.

The chain carries TRBV5-4 and TRBJ2-7; 11 bases line up with TRBD2. Germline loops: CDR1 SGHNT, CDR2 YYREEE (reference sequence). This CDR3 is built from 15 residues. The ends lost 4 bases at V and 4 bases at J; junction bases unmatched: 7. For the CDR3, the DNA is TGTGCCAGCAGCGTCACTAGCGGGGGAGCGTACGAGCAGTACTTC. Translated, it gives CASSVTSGGAYEQYF.

There are a few counts of this clone. The rearrangement joins TRBV2 to TRBJ1-2, with 9 positions matching TRBD1. The CDR3 spans 15 residues. Germline CDR1 SNHLY, CDR2 FYNNEI. V gave up 2 bases and J gave up 5 bases; unmatched junction bases: 6. CDR3 sequence reads: CASSEFEDRGYGYTF. CDR3 bases: TGTGCCAGCAGTGAATTCGAGGACAGGGGATATGGCTACACCTTC.

The rearrangement links TRBV28 to TRBJ1-4, with D unresolved. The CDR3 loop spans 14 amino acids. Trimming cost V 3 bases and J 11 bases, with 16 bases left between them. The germline V gene encodes CDR1 MDHEN and CDR2 SYDVKM. The CDR3 loop is CASSLVDGSGKLFF. CDR3 sequence (DNA): TGTGCCAGCAGTTTGGTCGACGGTTCGGGGAAACTGTTTTTT.

The gene calls are TRBV5-1 and TRBJ2-3; 10 nucleotides align to TRBD2. The CDR3 contains 15 residues. Per germline, CDR1 SGHRS and CDR2 YFSETQ. The ends lost 6 bases at V and 3 bases at J; junction bases unmatched: 7. The CDR3 sequence: CASNQRGGGTDTQYF. The DNA of the CDR3 is TGCGCCAGCAACCAGCGGGGGGGAGGGACAGATACGCAGTATTTT. The variable domain in full, with the rest retrieved from reference TRBV5-1 and TRBJ2-3, is KAGVTQTPRYLIKTRGQQVTLSCSPISGHRSVSWYQQTPGQGLQFLFEYFSETQRNKGNFPGRFSGRQFSNSRSEMNVSTLELGDSALYLCASNQRGGGTDTQYFGPGTRLTVL.

This chain joins TRBV15 and TRBJ2-7, with D tentatively TRBD1 (6 bases). The V gene's germline CDR1 is LNHNV and CDR2 YYDKDF (reference sequence). Deletions cut 0 bases from V and 3 bases from J, with 18 bases between. The CDR3 covers 17 residues. The CDR3 DNA reads TGTGCCACCAGCAGAGATGTCAGAACAGGGTCCATCTACGAGCAGTACTTC. Protein: CATSRDVRTGSIYEQYF. Looking up the rest from reference TRBV15 and TRBJ2-7 gives the full variable domain: DAMVIQNPRYQVTQFGKPVTLSCSQTLNHNVMYWYQQKSSQAPKLLFHYYDKDFNNEADTPDNFQSRRPNTSFCFLDIRSPGLGDTAMYLCATSRDVRTGSIYEQYFGPGTRLTVT.

This clone was observed once. The genes are TRBV29-1 and TRBJ2-7; no reliable D call. Germline V CDR1 and CDR2: SQVTM, ANQGSEA. Trimming stripped 6 bases from V and 3 bases from J, with 6 bases between. The CDR3 loop spans 10 amino acids. Written as DNA, the CDR3 is TGCAGCGTCTACTACTACGAGCAGTACTTC. The encoded protein is CSVYYYEQYF.

The V and J genes are TRBV19 and TRBJ1-1; 11 nucleotides line up with TRBD1. Trimming cost V 3 bases and J 0 bases; bases outside gene matches: 9. From germline, CDR1 is LNHDA and CDR2 SQIVND (reference sequence). The CDR3 loop spans 18 amino acids. The CDR3 region is CASSMGGTGGNMNTEAFF. DNA for the CDR3: TGTGCCAGTAGTATGGGTGGGACAGGGGGAAATATGAACACTGAAGCTTTCTTT.

CDR3 sequence reads: CASSSPGTSGNEQFF. The CDR3 bases are TGTGCCAGCAGTTCTCCCGGGACATCGGGCAATGAGCAGTTCTTC. The rearrangement links TRBV28 to TRBJ2-1, with D maybe TRBD1 (6 bases). Trimming cost V 4 bases and J 6 bases, with 16 bases left between them. CDR1 is MDHEN and CDR2 is SYDVKM in the germline V gene. CDR3 length: 15 amino acids.

The rearrangement joins TRBV5-1 to TRBJ2-3, with 9 bases that match TRBD2. Unmatched junction bases numbered 11, after V lost 10 bases and J lost 2 bases. Looked up from germline, CDR1 is SGHRS and CDR2 is YFSETQ. This CDR3 has 15 amino acids. CDR3: CASVSGGPFTDTQYF. The CDR3 nucleotides are TGCGCCTCCGTGAGCGGGGGGCCGTTCACAGATACGCAGTATTTT.